Listed below are T cell receptor beta chains from one sample, sequenced in a study of tumor and adjacent non-tumor tissue in lung cancer. TCRdb redid the calling of the multiplex PCR reads with MiXCR, one entry per CDR3 protein. The sample includes about 79,000 distinct CDR3 sequences, 72% of them seen just once. The sequencing sample was made of lung tumor tissue. The origin of the receptors is a woman aged 40 to 50 with non-small cell lung cancer. Each CDR3 is given with its conserved first and last residue. D genes are given only for firm matches. Clone size is not always given. Where it is, it says once, few, many or a class for expanded clones.

V gene	J gene	D gene	clone size	CDR3 protein	CDR3 DNA
TRBV7-9	TRBJ2-1	-	-	CDSSRSVSSYNEQFF	TGTGACAGCAGTCGTAGCGTGAGCTCCTACAATGAGCAGTTCTTC
TRBV14	TRBJ2-2	-	-	CASSQALDAGELFF	TGTGCCAGCAGCCAAGCTTTGGATGCCGGGGAGCTGTTTTTT
TRBV11-2	TRBJ2-7	TRBD2	few	CTSSSRLAGDYEQYF	TGTACTAGCAGTTCTCGACTAGCTGGGGATTACGAGCAGTACTTC
TRBV10-1	TRBJ1-5	-	-	CASSADINQPQHF	TGCGCCAGCAGTGCGGACATAAATCAGCCTCAGCATTTT
TRBV4-2	TRBJ1-3	TRBD1	-	CDSSPQQGDRRNTIYF	TGTGATAGCAGCCCGCAGCAGGGGGATAGAAGAAACACCATATATTTT
TRBV4-2	TRBJ2-3	-	-	CASSQGAEDTQYF	TGTGCCAGCAGCCAAGGGGCAGAGGATACACAGTATTTT
TRBV12-3/TRBV12-4	TRBJ2-5	-	-	CANSFRGETQCF	TGTGCCAACAGTTTTAGGGGGGAGACCCAGTGCTTC
TRBV5-1	TRBJ2-7	-	few	CASSLGDISYEQYF	TGCGCCAGCAGCTTGGGAGACATCTCCTACGAGCAGTACTTC
TRBV5-1	TRBJ2-1	-	once	CANSREIGTRSDNEQFF	TGCGCCAACAGCAGGGAAATCGGGACCCGCTCCGACAATGAGCAGTTCTTC
TRBV7-9	TRBJ2-1	TRBD2	-	CSSSCSGSSYNEQFF	TGTTCCAGCAGTTGTAGCGGGAGCTCCTACAATGAGCAGTTCTTC
TRBV6-5	TRBJ2-6	-	-	CASSRGLYGANVLTF	TGTGCCAGCAGCCGAGGTCTCTATGGGGCCAACGTCCTGACTTTC
TRBV11-2	TRBJ2-7	-	-	CASSSSRGSSHEQYF	TGTGCCAGCAGCTCAAGCAGGGGATCCTCCCACGAGCAGTACTTC
TRBV11-2	TRBJ2-3	TRBD2	-	CASSLVAGGESTDTEYF	TGTGCCAGCAGCTTAGTTGCCGGGGGGGAAAGCACGGATACGGAGTATTTT
TRBV11-2	TRBJ2-3	-	-	CASSQLDKDKDRQYF	TGTGCCAGCAGCCAATTGGACAAGGATAAAGATAGGCAGTATTTT
TRBV29-1	TRBJ2-3	TRBD2	-	CSVPGTSGGYGGTSTQYF	TGCAGCGTTCCCGGGACTAGCGGGGGTTACGGTGGCACAAGTACGCAGTATTTT
TRBV11-2	TRBJ2-3	-	few	CASSRTGTDNMQYF	TGTGCCAGTAGCCGCACGGGCACGGACAATATGCAGTATTTT
TRBV30	TRBJ1-5	-	many	CAWGRPNQPQHF	TGTGCCTGGGGACGGCCCAATCAGCCCCAGCATTTT
TRBV12-3/TRBV12-4	TRBJ2-5	-	once	CASNLEGVQETQYF	TGTGCCAGTAATCTAGAAGGAGTTCAAGAGACCCAGTACTTC
TRBV29-1	TRBJ2-6	-	-	CSVTTGDSGANVLTF	TGCAGCGTTACGACAGGTGACTCTGGGGCCAACGTCCTGACTTTC
TRBV12-3/TRBV12-4	TRBJ1-5	TRBD1	-	CPNSNLGQGNQPQHF	TGTCCCAACAGTAATCTGGGACAGGGCAATCAGCCCCAGCATTTT
TRBV20-1	TRBJ1-2	-	-	CTAAVEDLHGYIF	TGCACTGCTGCTGTCGAGGACCTCCATGGCTACATCTTC
TRBV28	TRBJ1-2	-	many	CASRPGPRDGRGYTF	TGTGCCAGCAGGCCAGGGCCAAGGGATGGACGGGGCTACACCTTC
TRBV2	TRBJ2-2	-	-	CASSGLIAAGELFF	TGCGCCAGCAGTGGGCTGATCGCAGCCGGGGAGCTGTTTTTT
TRBV11-2	TRBJ2-5	-	once	CASTKFEQAHETQYF	TGTGCGAGCACCAAATTCGAACAGGCACATGAGACCCAGTACTTC
TRBV13	TRBJ1-5	-	once	CASSLGGRDTNQPQHF	TGTGCCAGCAGCTTAGGGGGACGGGATACCAATCAGCCTCAACATTTT
TRBV7-8	TRBJ1-5	-	-	CVSRGGAYQPQHF	TGTGTCAGCCGTGGTGGGGCCTATCAGCCCCAGCATTTT
TRBV11-2	TRBJ2-1	-	-	CASSLDLSGSRIDEQFF	TGTGCCAGCAGCTTAGATTTATCCGGGAGTAGGATTGATGAGCAGTTCTTC
TRBV11-2	TRBJ1-1	-	once	CVSSPDKGGIEAFF	TGTGTCAGCAGCCCCGACAAGGGAGGCATTGAAGCTTTCTTT
TRBV11-2	TRBJ2-1	-	-	CTSSRTLAALYNEQFF	TGTACTAGCAGCAGGACACTAGCTGCACTGTACAATGAGCAGTTCTTC
TRBV12-3/TRBV12-4	TRBJ2-3	-	-	CACSPRLINTDTQYF	TGTGCCTGCAGCCCCCGACTAATAAACACAGATACGCAGTATTTT
TRBV11-2	TRBJ2-3	-	-	CASSYLADTQYF	TGTGCCAGCAGCTACCTCGCAGATACGCAGTATTTT
TRBV11-2	TRBJ2-7	-	-	CDSSLVSDSYEQYF	TGTGACAGCAGCTTAGTCTCAGACTCTTACGAGCAGTACTTC
TRBV11-3	TRBJ2-5	-	-	CTSSLGGGGKTQHF	TGTACCAGCAGCTTGGGTGGAGGAGGGAAGACCCAGCACTTC
TRBV6-5	TRBJ1-2	-	many	CASSKGSDYGYTF	TGTGCCAGCAGTAAAGGATCAGACTATGGCTACACCTTC
TRBV6-1	TRBJ2-1	-	many	CASRLDWTENEQFF	TGTGCCAGCAGATTAGACTGGACAGAAAATGAGCAGTTCTTC
TRBV4-1	TRBJ2-3	-	few	CASSQEGLLTFTDTQYF	TGCGCCAGCAGCCAAGAGGGACTCCTTACCTTCACAGATACGCAGTATTTT
TRBV6-5	TRBJ1-1	TRBD1	-	CASGNRGPESLF	TGTGCCAGCGGCAACAGGGGGCCTGAATCTCTCTTT
TRBV11-2	TRBJ2-1	-	-	CASSLRPAAHNEQFF	TGTGCCAGTAGCTTACGGCCAGCGGCTCACAATGAACAGTTCTTC
TRBV28	TRBJ1-2	-	-	CASSPVEGHGRVYGYTF	TGTGCCAGCAGCCCGGTCGAGGGACATGGTAGAGTCTATGGCTACACCTTC
TRBV11-1	TRBJ2-2	-	-	CASSSRAIGTEELFF	TGTGCCAGCAGCTCCCGGGCGATAGGAACCGAGGAACTGTTTTTT